This is a list of T cell receptor beta chains from one sample in a study of shared clonotypes between healthy human individuals. Clones were sequenced by immunoSEQ multiplex PCR, and TCRdb holds only the in-frame ones, with some missing. The repertoire holds roughly 2.5 million clones, with around 94% as singletons. Sequencing was done on a sample of naive CD4+ T cells sorted from blood. These receptors were collected from a man between 18 and 29 years old in good health. Both conserved end residues are part of each CDR3. D genes are given only for firm matches. Some rows mark clone size as missing; the rest say once, few, many or name a class of expanded clone.

D gene: .
V gene: TRBV5-1
J gene: TRBJ1-5
clone size: .
CDR3 DNA: TGCGCCAGCAGCTTGGGACCCTCCGGCAATCAGCCCCAGCATTTT
CDR3 protein: CASSLGPSGNQPQHF

D gene: .
V gene: TRBV10-1
J gene: TRBJ1-2
clone size: .
CDR3 DNA: TGCGCCAGCAGTGAGTGGCCAGGGCGAGGCTACACCTTC
CDR3 protein: CASSEWPGRGYTF

D gene: .
V gene: TRBV30
J gene: TRBJ2-7
clone size: .
CDR3 DNA: TGTGCCTGGAGTGTAAGCCGGGAGCAGTACTTC
CDR3 protein: CAWSVSREQYF

D gene: .
V gene: TRBV28
J gene: TRBJ1-2
clone size: .
CDR3 DNA: TGTGCCAGCAGTCTCGCTGGCGGGCGGGGGAACTATGGCTACACCTTC
CDR3 protein: CASSLAGGRGNYGYTF

D gene: .
V gene: TRBV18
J gene: TRBJ2-7
clone size: .
CDR3 DNA: TGTGCCAGCTCACCACTGGCGGGGACCTCCTACGAGCAGTACTTC
CDR3 protein: CASSPLAGTSYEQYF

D gene: .
V gene: TRBV7-7
J gene: TRBJ1-5
clone size: .
CDR3 DNA: TGTGCTAGCAGCTCAAGCCCGAATCAGCCCCAGCATTTT
CDR3 protein: CASSSSPNQPQHF

D gene: TRBD2
V gene: TRBV7-6
J gene: TRBJ2-1
clone size: .
CDR3 DNA: TGTGCCAGCAGCTTAGCCCTTATTGCGGGAGGTTACAATGAGCAGTTCTTC
CDR3 protein: CASSLALIAGGYNEQFF

D gene: TRBD1
V gene: TRBV10-3
J gene: TRBJ2-7
clone size: .
CDR3 DNA: TGTGCCATCAGCGATCGGAAGGACAGGGGAAACGAGCAGTACTTC
CDR3 protein: CAISDRKDRGNEQYF

D gene: .
V gene: TRBV7-2
J gene: TRBJ1-3
clone size: .
CDR3 DNA: TGTGCCAGCAGCTTAGGTACTGGGGGCGGAAACACCATATATTTT
CDR3 protein: CASSLGTGGGNTIYF

D gene: .
V gene: TRBV19
J gene: TRBJ2-1
clone size: .
CDR3 DNA: TGTGCCAGTAGTGCTAGAGTAGATCCGCAGTTCTTC
CDR3 protein: CASSARVDPQFF

D gene: TRBD2
V gene: TRBV7-6
J gene: TRBJ2-1
clone size: once
CDR3 DNA: TGTGCCAGCAGCCGAAAAGCGGGAGGCTCCTACAATGAGCAGTTCTTC
CDR3 protein: CASSRKAGGSYNEQFF

D gene: TRBD1
V gene: TRBV19
J gene: TRBJ1-2
clone size: .
CDR3 DNA: TGTGCCAGTAGGACAGGGACGGGTTATGGCTACACCTTC
CDR3 protein: CASRTGTGYGYTF

D gene: .
V gene: TRBV5-1
J gene: TRBJ2-2
clone size: .
CDR3 DNA: TGCGCCAGCAGCAGACAGCAGCAGCTGTTTTTT
CDR3 protein: CASSRQQQLFF

D gene: .
V gene: TRBV19
J gene: TRBJ1-5
clone size: once
CDR3 DNA: TGTGCCAGTAGTAAAGAAGAACACCGCAATCAGCCCCAGCATTTT
CDR3 protein: CASSKEEHRNQPQHF

D gene: .
V gene: TRBV15
J gene: TRBJ2-7
clone size: once
CDR3 DNA: TGTGCCACCAGCAATCCCGTGGGGCTTGAATTCGAGCAGTACTTC
CDR3 protein: CATSNPVGLEFEQYF

D gene: .
V gene: TRBV7-9
J gene: TRBJ1-2
clone size: .
CDR3 DNA: TGTGCCAGCAGCTTACAAGGGGACTATGGCTACACCTTC
CDR3 protein: CASSLQGDYGYTF

D gene: .
V gene: TRBV2
J gene: TRBJ2-7
clone size: .
CDR3 DNA: TGTGCCAGCGGCCCCGTTGGGGCCGAGCAGTACTTC
CDR3 protein: CASGPVGAEQYF

D gene: .
V gene: TRBV4-1
J gene: TRBJ1-4
clone size: .
CDR3 DNA: TGCGCCAGCAGCTCAATTGGATTGAGTAATGAAAAACTGTTTTTT
CDR3 protein: CASSSIGLSNEKLFF

D gene: .
V gene: TRBV27
J gene: TRBJ2-1
clone size: .
CDR3 DNA: TGTGCCAGCAGTTTCGGGGGAGCAGGGAATGAGCAGTTCTTC
CDR3 protein: CASSFGGAGNEQFF

D gene: .
V gene: TRBV5-1
J gene: TRBJ1-1
clone size: few
CDR3 DNA: TGCGCCAGCAGCCATCCCGACAGGAACACTGAAGCTTTCTTT
CDR3 protein: CASSHPDRNTEAFF

D gene: .
V gene: TRBV9
J gene: TRBJ2-2
clone size: few
CDR3 DNA: TGTGCCAGCAGCCCCCCCCCGGGCAACACCGGGGAGCTGTTTTTT
CDR3 protein: CASSPPPGNTGELFF

D gene: .
V gene: TRBV2
J gene: TRBJ1-3
clone size: .
CDR3 DNA: TGTGCCAGCAGCCTCTCGGACTCTGGAAACACCATATATTTT
CDR3 protein: CASSLSDSGNTIYF

D gene: .
V gene: TRBV2
J gene: TRBJ1-6
clone size: .
CDR3 DNA: TGTGCCAGCAGTACCACAGGGTTTGGTAATTCACCCCTCCACTTT
CDR3 protein: CASSTTGFGNSPLHF

D gene: TRBD2
V gene: TRBV29-1
J gene: TRBJ2-1
clone size: .
CDR3 DNA: TGCAGCGTCAGAGGACTAGCGGGAGTGGGACAGTTCTTC
CDR3 protein: CSVRGLAGVGQFF

D gene: TRBD2
V gene: TRBV20-1
J gene: TRBJ2-7
clone size: .
CDR3 DNA: TGCAGTGCTAGTATAGCGGGAGAGCAGTACTTC
CDR3 protein: CSASIAGEQYF

D gene: .
V gene: TRBV7-2
J gene: TRBJ1-1
clone size: .
CDR3 DNA: TGTGCCAGCAGCTTAGCGACGGCCGGGATGAGCACTGAAGCTTTCTTT
CDR3 protein: CASSLATAGMSTEAFF

D gene: TRBD2
V gene: TRBV11-2
J gene: TRBJ2-3
clone size: .
CDR3 DNA: TGTGCCAGCAGCTGGAGGGGACTAGCAGAATCCACAGATACGCAGTATTTT
CDR3 protein: CASSWRGLAESTDTQYF